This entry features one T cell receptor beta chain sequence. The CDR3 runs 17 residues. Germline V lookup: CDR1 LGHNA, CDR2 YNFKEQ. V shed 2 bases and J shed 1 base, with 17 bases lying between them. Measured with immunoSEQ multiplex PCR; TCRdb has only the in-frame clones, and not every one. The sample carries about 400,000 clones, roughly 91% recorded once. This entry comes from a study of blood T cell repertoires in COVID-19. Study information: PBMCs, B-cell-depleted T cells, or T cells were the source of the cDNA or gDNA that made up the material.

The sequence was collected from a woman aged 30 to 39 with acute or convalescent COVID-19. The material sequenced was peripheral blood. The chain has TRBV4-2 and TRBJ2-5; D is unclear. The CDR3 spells CASSQIAHRALQETQYF. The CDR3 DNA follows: TGTGCCAGCAGCCAAATTGCGCACCGTGCCCTCCAAGAGACCCAGTACTTC.